These 27 T cell receptor beta chains share one sample of origin, sequenced in a study of shared clonotypes between healthy human individuals. TCRdb keeps only in-frame clones here, not all; method: immunoSEQ multiplex PCR. The sample has more than 1 million clones; approximately 78% are singletons. The source material was memory CD4+ T cells from PBMCs. Subset denoted: CD45RA-negative fraction. All receptors derive from a man between 18 and 29 years old in good health. Some clones in this sample may be carry-over from other donors' samples.

This clone was seen only a few times. The chain employs TRBV7-2 and TRBJ2-3; 9 bases are a match to TRBD1. CDR1 is SGHTA and CDR2 is FQGNSA in the germline V gene. The CDR3 length is 15 residues. Trimming removed 4 bases from V and 5 bases from J; junction bases left unmatched: 7. CDR3 protein: CASSSWTGEGDTQYF. CDR3 DNA: TGTGCCAGCAGCTCCTGGACAGGGGAGGGAGATACGCAGTATTTT.

The chain combines TRBV9 with TRBJ2-3; D gene uncertain. Germline CDR1 and CDR2: SGDLS and YYNGEE. This CDR3 contains 15 residues. V lost 0 bases to trimming and J lost 8 bases, with 16 bases between them. The CDR3 sequence is CASSVDAATLVTQYF. In DNA, the CDR3 is TGTGCCAGCAGCGTAGATGCAGCTACCCTGGTTACGCAGTATTTT. Using reference TRBV9 and TRBJ2-3 for the parts outside the CDR3, the full variable domain is DSGVTQTPKHLITATGQRVTLRCSPRSGDLSVYWYQQSLDQGLQFLIQYYNGEERAKGNILERFSAQQFPDLHSELNLSSLELGDSALYFCASSVDAATLVTQYFGPGTRLTVL.

The J gene is TRBJ2-1, the V gene TRBV7-2; 10 bases are a match to TRBD2. V shed 0 bases and J 4 bases; nucleotides not matched to a gene: 6. The CDR3 is 17 amino acids. In germline, CDR1 is SGHTA, CDR2 FQGNSA. The CDR3 region is CASSLAPAGGGYNEQFF. The CDR3 DNA follows: TGTGCCAGCAGCTTAGCGCCAGCGGGAGGGGGATACAATGAGCAGTTCTTC.

The gene calls are TRBV7-3 and TRBJ2-2; D is tentatively TRBD1 or TRBD2 (5 bases each). This CDR3 has 16 amino acids. Germline assignment: CDR1 SGHTA and CDR2 FQGTGA. Trimming stripped 2 bases from V and 1 base from J, with 11 bases between. Here the CDR3 DNA reads TGTGCCAGCAGCTTATTTATGGGGGAGAACACCGGGGAGCTGTTTTTT. Its protein product is CASSLFMGENTGELFF.

Notes on this clone: This sequence may be a read error, since a much larger clone differs from it by one base. V gene TRBV28 combines with J gene TRBJ1-1, with D uncertain. This CDR3 has 12 amino acids. V lost 2 bases and J lost 1, with 2 bases in between. Germline loops: CDR1 MDHEN, CDR2 SYDVKM. CDR3 coding DNA: TGTGCCAGCAGTTTACAGAACACTGAAGCTTTCTTT. Protein: CASSLQNTEAFF.

The chain is built from TRBV7-8 and TRBJ2-1; TRBD2 matches 14 bases. The germline gives CDR1 SGHVS, CDR2 FQNEAQ. V lost 0 bases to trimming and J lost 6 bases; unmatched junction nucleotides: 19. There are 22 residues in the CDR3. The CDR3 DNA reads TGTGCCAGCAGCTTAGCGTTATCCGGGGGACTAGCGGGAGTTGGGGGTCGCAATGAGCAGTTCTTC. This gives the protein CASSLALSGGLAGVGGRNEQFF.

The chain has TRBV7-6 and TRBJ2-7, with D possibly TRBD1 on 5 matching bases. Germline V lookup: CDR1 SGHVS, CDR2 FNYEAQ. The germline V and J ends were trimmed by 4 bases and 3 bases, with 13 bases remaining between them. The length of the CDR3 is 14 residues. The CDR3 nucleotides read TGTGCCAGCAGCTCCAATCCCGGACACTACGAGCAGTACTTC. Translated, it gives CASSSNPGHYEQYF.

The chain employs TRBV21-1 and TRBJ2-2; TRBD1 is the table's D call, not checked against the DNA. TRBV21-1 is a pseudogene. CDR3 size: 17 residues. As DNA, the CDR3 is TGTGCCAGCAGCTCTCCAGGGCAGGGCACGATCACCGGGGAGCTGTTTTTT. This sequence encodes CASSSPGQGTITGELFF.

This chain links TRBV2 with TRBJ2-1; either TRBD1 or TRBD2 may fit D (5 bases each). Germline CDR1 is SNHLY and CDR2 is FYNNEI. V was pared by 10 bases and J by 5 bases, with 18 bases between. CDR3 size: 14 residues. The chain's CDR3 is CATPKQGPNNEQFF. The CDR3 nucleotides read TGTGCCACCCCCAAGCAGGGACCGAACAATGAGCAGTTCTTC.

The CDR3 region is CAWTPDRGLGYTF. CDR3 bases: TGTGCCTGGACCCCGGACAGGGGTCTTGGCTACACCTTC. The chain has TRBV30 and TRBJ1-2, with 9 bases matching TRBD1. Germline CDR1 reads GTSNPN; CDR2 reads SVGIG (reference sequence). The CDR3 has 13 amino acids. The V segment lost 4 bases and the J segment 7 bases; nucleotides outside the gene matches: 7. The complete variable domain, with remaining parts taken from reference TRBV30 and TRBJ1-2, reads SQTIHQWPATLVQPVGSPLSLECTVEGTSNPNLYWYRQAAGRGLQLLFYSVGIGQISSEVPQNLSASRPQDRQFILSSKKLLLSDSGFYLCAWTPDRGLGYTFGSGTRLTVV.

This rearrangement joins TRBV30 to TRBJ2-1; 8 positions match TRBD2. Germline trimming cut 8 bases from V and 0 bases from J; bases unmatched to any gene: 12. The V gene's germline CDR1 is GTSNPN and CDR2 SVGIG (reference sequence). The CDR3 is 16 residues long. DNA for the CDR3: TGTGCCCGCACAGCCCGAAGCGGGAGCTCCTACAATGAGCAGTTCTTC. It translates to CARTARSGSSYNEQFF.

This chain joins TRBV5-4 and TRBJ2-1; 9 positions match TRBD2. CDR3 size: 14 residues. The trim removed 3 bases at V and 6 bases at J, leaving 4 bases unmatched. Germline loops: CDR1 SGHNT, CDR2 YYREEE (reference sequence). The CDR3 nucleotides are TGTGCCAGCAGCTCCGCTAGCGGGGTCAATGAGCAGTTCTTC. Its protein product is CASSSASGVNEQFF.

Note on this clone: This specimen includes other DNA sequences encoding the same CDR3. V usage is TRBV5-1 and J usage is TRBJ1-3; D might be TRBD1 (6 bases). The CDR3 extends over 13 amino acids. Per germline, CDR1 SGHRS and CDR2 YFSETQ. The ends were cut back, 7 bases at V and 0 bases at J, with 8 bases in the middle. CDR3 amino acids: CASWDNSGNTIYF. The CDR3 DNA is TGCGCCAGCTGGGACAACTCTGGAAACACCATATATTTT.

In its sample, this clone was seen once. This rearrangement joins TRBV7-2 to TRBJ1-2, with D perhaps TRBD1 (6 bases). This CDR3 has 17 amino acids. CDR1 is SGHTA, CDR2 FQGNSA, per germline. Trimming removed 5 bases from V and 4 bases from J, with 23 bases in between. This CDR3 is CASSPGGAGASAYGYTF. DNA of the CDR3: TGTGCCAGCAGCCCCGGGGGGGCGGGGGCGTCGGCCTATGGCTACACCTTC.

This chain uses TRBV27 with TRBJ2-2; TRBD1 agrees at 10 bases. Trimming took 7 bases from V and 5 from J; bases not matched to a gene: 7. CDR3 length: 15 residues. Per germline, CDR1 MNHEY and CDR2 SMNVEV (reference sequence). DNA of the CDR3: TGTGCCAGCACCCAAGACAGGGGGCGTACCGGGGAGCTGTTTTTT. Amino acid sequence: CASTQDRGRTGELFF.

The chain uses TRBV5-1 and TRBJ2-3; 12 nucleotides align to TRBD2. Germline CDR1 reads SGHRS; CDR2 reads YFSETQ. The CDR3 totals 17 residues. With 3 bases clipped from V and 1 base from J, the junction kept 6 bases outside the gene matches. This CDR3 is CASSSELAGGGTDTQYF. The CDR3 bases are TGCGCCAGCAGCTCGGAACTAGCGGGAGGAGGCACAGATACGCAGTATTTT.

The chain combines TRBV13 with TRBJ1-1, with unresolved D. This CDR3 spans 13 amino acids. Germline CDR1 reads PRHDT; CDR2 reads FYEKMQ (reference sequence). V was clipped by 4 bases and J by 5 bases, with 11 bases between them. The CDR3 nucleotides are TGTGCCAGCAGCTACACAAGTTTGACTGAAGCTTTCTTT. Translation gives CASSYTSLTEAFF. Filled out from reference TRBV13 and TRBJ1-1, the complete variable domain reads AAGVIQSPRHLIKEKRETATLKCYPIPRHDTVYWYQQGPGQDPQFLISFYEKMQSDKGSIPDRFSAQQFSDYHSELNMSSLELGDSALYFCASSYTSLTEAFFGQGTRLTVV.

This clone was recorded once. The chain carries TRBV7-2 and TRBJ2-7; TRBD2 might be the D (5 bases). The CDR3 loop spans 14 amino acids. V dropped 5 bases and J dropped 1 base, with 12 bases sitting between them. CDR1 is SGHTA and CDR2 is FQGNSA in the germline V gene. The CDR3 loop is CASSTGLQSYEQYF. The CDR3 region has the DNA TGTGCCAGCAGCACCGGACTCCAATCCTACGAGCAGTACTTC.

This clone appeared a few times. The junction differs from germline at one of its ends, possibly a read error. The J gene is TRBJ1-4, the V gene TRBV7-9, with D possibly TRBD1 on 5 matching bases. The CDR3 is 13 residues long. Germline values: CDR1 SEHNR, CDR2 FQNEAQ (reference sequence). CDR3 in DNA: TGTGCCAGCAGCTTAGCGGGCGGACAAGAAGTTCAGTTT. Translated: CASSLAGGQEVQF.

The rearrangement links TRBV7-3 to TRBJ2-1, with TRBD1 as a possible D gene (6 bases). Germline V gene data show CDR1 as SGHTA and CDR2 as FQGTGA. The CDR3 covers 13 residues. Between the trimmed V and J ends, which lost 5 bases and 5 bases, there was a span of 10 bases. The DNA for the CDR3 is TGTGCCAGCAGCAGGGGGACCAACAATGAGCAGTTCTTC. This gives the protein CASSRGTNNEQFF.

The chain uses TRBV2 and TRBJ1-1, with D possibly matching TRBD1 (6 bases). Looked up from germline, CDR1 is SNHLY and CDR2 is FYNNEI. The germline V and J ends were trimmed by 7 bases and 1 base, with 10 bases remaining between them. The CDR3 has 13 residues. The CDR3 region is CASTPQGNTEAFF. The CDR3 DNA reads TGTGCCAGCACCCCACAGGGGAACACTGAAGCTTTCTTT.

This chain uses TRBV29-1 with TRBJ1-5; TRBD1 matches at 7 bases. This CDR3 spans 14 amino acids. Germline V gene data show CDR1 as SQVTM and CDR2 as ANQGSEA. With V trimmed by 5 bases and J by 7 bases, 11 bases remained unmatched. CDR3 protein: CSVKPDRVRQPQHF. For the CDR3, the DNA is TGCAGCGTTAAACCCGACAGGGTAAGACAGCCCCAGCATTTT.

The chain employs TRBV5-1 and TRBJ1-4; perhaps TRBD1 as D (5 bases). This CDR3 is 17 amino acids long. Germline CDR1 and CDR2: SGHRS and YFSETQ. The V gene lost 4 bases and the J gene lost 7 bases, with 23 bases spanning the gap. CDR3 in DNA: TGCGCCAGCAGCCCAACCTCCGGGACGATGAGTAGTGAAAAACTGTTTTTT. Encoded protein: CASSPTSGTMSSEKLFF. Variable domain in full (rest from reference TRBV5-1 and TRBJ1-4): KAGVTQTPRYLIKTRGQQVTLSCSPISGHRSVSWYQQTPGQGLQFLFEYFSETQRNKGNFPGRFSGRQFSNSRSEMNVSTLELGDSALYLCASSPTSGTMSSEKLFFGSGTQLSVL.

The chain has TRBV27 and TRBJ1-2; D is possibly TRBD1 (6 bases). Trimming pared 3 bases from V and 1 base from J, leaving 9 bases between. This CDR3 has 14 amino acids. CDR1 is MNHEY, CDR2 SMNVEV, per germline (reference sequence). The CDR3 loop is CASSLSDSNYGYTF. The CDR3 DNA follows: TGTGCCAGCAGTTTGTCGGACAGTAACTATGGCTACACCTTC.

V gene TRBV5-5 combines with J gene TRBJ1-3; D not resolved. Germline-derived CDR1 and CDR2 are SGHKS and YYEKEE (reference sequence). The CDR3 is 14 amino acids. V was cut by 1 base and J by 7 bases, with 12 bases left in between. The CDR3 sequence is CASSLRANRNTIYF. CDR3 DNA: TGTGCCAGCAGCTTGAGGGCAAATCGGAACACCATATATTTT.

The V gene is TRBV2, the J gene TRBJ2-3, with 9 bases fitting TRBD1. Losses at the gene ends were 5 bases for V and 2 bases for J; bases not matched to a gene: 8. This CDR3 is built from 16 residues. Germline CDR1 reads SNHLY; CDR2 reads FYNNEI. In DNA form, the CDR3 reads TGTGCCAGCAGTCGGGATGGGGACAGGGTCACAGATACGCAGTATTTT. This translates into CASSRDGDRVTDTQYF.

V and J are TRBV19 and TRBJ2-5; D unclear. Trimming cost V 5 bases and J 2 bases, with 21 bases left between them. CDR3 length: 17 amino acids. Germline V CDR1 and CDR2: LNHDA, SQIVND (reference sequence). This chain's CDR3 is CASSPPLRPLLQETQYF. The CDR3 DNA sequence: TGTGCCAGTAGTCCCCCTCTCCGGCCCCTTTTACAAGAGACCCAGTACTTC.